This T cell receptor beta chain comes out of a study of cytomegalovirus exposure and HLA in healthy donors. Worth noting for this clone: Its antigen is still unknown.

Whole-study results and caveats: A few of the chains that were CMV-associated were confirmed in vitro to be specific for CMV antigens.

This CDR3 spans 14 amino acids. Trimming removed 4 bases from V and 1 base from J; junction bases left unmatched: 2. The germline V gene encodes CDR1 SGHVS and CDR2 FQNEAQ. Some clones are missing from TCRdb's copy, which holds only in-frame ones; the method was immunoSEQ multiplex PCR. This table has about 56,000 clones, approximately 94% appearing once. The TCR was taken from a young man in good health and CMV-seronegative. Input material: PBMCs. The V and J genes are TRBV7-8 and TRBJ1-1, with 8 positions matching TRBD1. The CDR3 sequence is CASSSGQGNTEAFF. CDR3 DNA sequence: TGTGCCAGCAGCTCCGGACAGGGGAACACTGAAGCTTTCTTT.